Listed below are T cell receptor beta chains from one sample, sequenced in a study of post-analysis software for immune sequencing data. TCRdb fed the PCR reads into MiXCR, producing one record per CDR3 protein. This sample yields about 810,000 distinct CDR3 sequences, of which around 53% are seen a single time; 4.6% belongs to the top ten. The source material was blood. The source of these receptors is a girl aged 10 to 17 with multiple sclerosis. Both conserved end residues are part of each CDR3. D genes are given only for firm matches. Rows may omit the clone size; those that give it use once, few, many or a size class.

size	D	V	J	CDR3	DNA
NA	NA	TRBV7-2	TRBJ2-7	CASSRGPGGIAYEQYF	TGTGCCAGCAGCCGAGGGCCCGGCGGGATAGCCTACGAGCAGTACTTC
few	NA	TRBV7-3	TRBJ2-5	CASSLTGYRQETQYF	TGTGCCAGCAGCTTAACCGGTTACAGACAAGAGACCCAGTACTTC
few	TRBD2	TRBV7-2	TRBJ2-7	CASSALLAGGYEQYF	TGTGCCAGCAGCGCCCTACTAGCGGGGGGCTACGAGCAGTACTTC
few	TRBD1	TRBV3-1	TRBJ2-7	CASSRLGQGSEQYF	TGTGCCAGCAGCCGCCTGGGACAGGGGAGCGAGCAGTACTTC
NA	NA	TRBV28	TRBJ2-2	CASSSATMENTGELFF	TGTGCCAGCAGTTCAGCCACGATGGAGAACACCGGGGAGCTGTTTTTT
few	TRBD1	TRBV12-3/TRBV12-4	TRBJ2-4	CASRESRDSYGQYF	TGTGCCAGCAGAGAGTCCCGGGACAGCTACGGGCAGTACTTC
few	NA	TRBV6-5	TRBJ2-4	CASSYDKTKNIQYF	TGTGCCAGCAGTTACGACAAGACGAAAAACATTCAGTACTTC
NA	TRBD1	TRBV29-1	TRBJ2-5	CSVGQVGETQYF	TGCAGCGTCGGACAGGTCGGAGAGACCCAGTACTTC
once	NA	TRBV20-1	TRBJ2-3	CSARGWGDTQYF	TGCAGCGCTAGGGGTTGGGGGGATACGCAGTATTTT
few	NA	TRBV4-1	TRBJ2-6	CASSQTPGHSVVGANVLTF	TGCGCCAGCAGCCAAACTCCGGGACACTCAGTGGTTGGGGCCAACGTCCTGACTTTC
NA	TRBD2	TRBV14	TRBJ2-5	CASSQVQGGGETQYF	TGTGCCAGCAGCCAAGTCCAGGGCGGGGGTGAGACCCAGTACTTC
once	NA	TRBV6-6	TRBJ1-1	CASINTPGNTEAFF	TGTGCCAGCATAAACACCCCCGGGAACACTGAAGCTTTCTTT
NA	TRBD1	TRBV29-1	TRBJ1-4	CSAGTGLANEKLFF	TGCAGCGCCGGGACAGGGTTAGCTAATGAAAAACTGTTTTTT
NA	NA	TRBV18	TRBJ2-1	CASSPTLATYNEQFF	TGTGCCAGCTCACCAACTCTAGCAACCTACAATGAGCAGTTCTTC
NA	NA	TRBV12-3/TRBV12-4	TRBJ2-1	CASEILGADEQFF	TGTGCCAGCGAGATCTTGGGGGCCGATGAGCAGTTCTTC
once	NA	TRBV12-3/TRBV12-4	TRBJ1-4	CASSPQPGASSTNEKLFF	TGTGCCAGCAGCCCCCAACCAGGGGCCAGCTCAACTAATGAAAAACTGTTTTTT
NA	NA	TRBV7-8	TRBJ2-1	CASSLLDTPYNEQFF	TGTGCCAGCAGCTTACTGGATACCCCCTACAATGAGCAGTTCTTC
few	TRBD2	TRBV7-2	TRBJ2-3	CASSLVGLSTDTQYF	TGTGCCAGCAGCTTAGTGGGACTAAGCACAGATACGCAGTATTTT
NA	TRBD1	TRBV20-1	TRBJ2-7	CSARGESGDRTYEQYF	TGCAGTGCTAGAGGCGAAAGTGGGGACAGGACCTACGAGCAGTACTTC
NA	NA	TRBV15	TRBJ2-7	CAASPGLPYYEQYF	TGTGCCGCCAGTCCGGGACTGCCCTACTACGAGCAGTACTTC
NA	TRBD2	TRBV5-1	TRBJ2-7	CASSSIPGSGRTHEQYF	TGCGCCAGCAGCTCGATCCCCGGTAGCGGGAGGACCCACGAGCAGTACTTC
NA	TRBD2	TRBV14	TRBJ2-1	CASSQTVLAGYNEQFF	TGTGCCAGCAGCCAGACGGTACTAGCGGGTTACAATGAGCAGTTCTTC